This T cell receptor (beta chain) derives from a study of beta chain features in type 1 diabetes. Sorting that relied on CD45RO/CCR7/CD25/CD127/CD95/CD27 yielded CD4+ naive, central memory, regulatory and stem cell-like memory cells. The study's findings and limits: Still unanswered here is whether HLA type influences TCRB rearrangement. Researchers report that Type 1 diabetes patients had moderately but significantly shorter TCRB CDR3s across all four CD4+ subsets. Possibly, sequencing cDNA over-represented cells that had high TCR expression levels.

Of the isolated RNA, all was reverse transcribed, and so the sequenced material was expressed TCRB transcripts. The average output of naive, central memory and regulatory T cell samples was approximately 3.8 million reads. TCRdb keeps only in-frame clones here, not all; method: immunoSEQ multiplex PCR. This table has over 600,000 clones, approximately 13% appearing once. The sample holds a few counts of this clone. Its antigen is as yet unknown. This clonotype was sampled from a man under 40 with type 1 diabetes. Sequencing was done on a sample of naive CD4+ T cells from blood.

The CDR3 nucleotides read TGTGCCAGCAGCTTATTCGTAGAGACCCAGTACTTC. This encodes CASSLFVETQYF. The chain links TRBV7-2 to TRBJ2-5; D not certain. The CDR3 has 12 amino acids. Trimming pared 2 bases from V and 4 bases from J, leaving 5 bases between. Germline lookup yields CDR1 SGHTA and CDR2 FQGNSA.